This is a list of T cell receptor beta chains from one sample in a study of cytomegalovirus exposure and HLA in healthy donors. Only in-frame clones appear in the TCRdb table, and some are missing; sequencing was by immunoSEQ multiplex PCR. The sample lists over 150,000 clones, around 83% occurring once. Sequencing was done on a sample of PBMCs. The origin of the receptors is a male donor in good health and CMV-seropositive. Both conserved end residues are part of each CDR3. A D gene is named only where the DNA matches it firmly. Clone size appears in some rows only: once, few, many, or a class for an expanded clone.

clone_size: .; j_call: TRBJ1-1; v_call: TRBV28; d_call: .; cdr3_nt: TGTGCCAGCAGACAGGGTACGTACACCAACGGAGCTTTCTTT; cdr3_aa: CASRQGTYTNGAFF
clone_size: .; j_call: TRBJ1-6; v_call: TRBV6-5; d_call: .; cdr3_nt: TGTGCCAGCAGTCGCAATAGTAATTCACCCCTCCACTTT; cdr3_aa: CASSRNSNSPLHF
clone_size: .; j_call: TRBJ1-1; v_call: TRBV6-6; d_call: TRBD1; cdr3_nt: TGTGCCAGCAGTCACGGACAGGGCGAAGCTTTCTTT; cdr3_aa: CASSHGQGEAFF
clone_size: .; j_call: TRBJ2-3; v_call: TRBV4-3; d_call: .; cdr3_nt: TGCGCCAGCAGCCATCTTGGGACACACACAGATACGCAGTATTTT; cdr3_aa: CASSHLGTHTDTQYF
clone_size: .; j_call: TRBJ1-5; v_call: TRBV7-2; d_call: .; cdr3_nt: TGTGCCAGCAGCTTAGACAGTCAGCCCCAGCATTTT; cdr3_aa: CASSLDSQPQHF
clone_size: .; j_call: TRBJ1-3; v_call: TRBV7-8; d_call: .; cdr3_nt: TGTGCCAGCAGTTACATGGGACTCCAGAGCTCTGGAAACACCATATATTTT; cdr3_aa: CASSYMGLQSSGNTIYF
clone_size: few; j_call: TRBJ1-2; v_call: TRBV7-2; d_call: TRBD1; cdr3_nt: TGTGCCAGCAGCTACCGGGACAGGCACTATGGCTACACCTTC; cdr3_aa: CASSYRDRHYGYTF
clone_size: .; j_call: TRBJ2-6; v_call: TRBV28; d_call: .; cdr3_nt: TGTGCCAGCAGTTTATCACGGAGCTCTGGGGCCAACGTCCTGACTTTC; cdr3_aa: CASSLSRSSGANVLTF
clone_size: .; j_call: TRBJ1-5; v_call: TRBV6-4; d_call: .; cdr3_nt: TGTGCCAGCAGCCCAGCGCGAAGGCCCCAGCATTTT; cdr3_aa: CASSPARRPQHF
clone_size: .; j_call: TRBJ2-7; v_call: TRBV10-2; d_call: TRBD1; cdr3_nt: TGCGCCAGCGGATCAGGGGGATACGAGCAGTACTTC; cdr3_aa: CASGSGGYEQYF
clone_size: .; j_call: TRBJ2-3; v_call: TRBV27; d_call: TRBD1; cdr3_nt: TGTGCCAGCAGGGGGGGGCGACAGGGGGTGTTCACAGATACGCAGTATTTT; cdr3_aa: CASRGGRQGVFTDTQYF
clone_size: once; j_call: TRBJ1-4; v_call: TRBV2; d_call: TRBD1; cdr3_nt: TGTGCCAGCAGTGATCTCGGGACAGGCTTTGAAAAACTGTTTTTT; cdr3_aa: CASSDLGTGFEKLFF
clone_size: few; j_call: TRBJ1-1; v_call: TRBV6-1; d_call: .; cdr3_nt: TGTGCCAGTCAGTATGTGGACACTGAAGCTTTCTTT; cdr3_aa: CASQYVDTEAFF
clone_size: .; j_call: TRBJ1-1; v_call: TRBV7-2; d_call: .; cdr3_nt: TGTGCCAGCAGCTTAGGCGGCAGGGTCCCTGAAGCTTTCTTT; cdr3_aa: CASSLGGRVPEAFF
clone_size: .; j_call: TRBJ2-7; v_call: TRBV29-1; d_call: TRBD2; cdr3_nt: TGCAGCGTTAAGGTTCCAGCGGGAGGGCACGAGCAGTACTTC; cdr3_aa: CSVKVPAGGHEQYF
clone_size: .; j_call: TRBJ1-5; v_call: TRBV19; d_call: .; cdr3_nt: TGTGCCAGTAGTTCACAGGGTCATACGTATAGCAATCAGCCCCAGCATTTT; cdr3_aa: CASSSQGHTYSNQPQHF